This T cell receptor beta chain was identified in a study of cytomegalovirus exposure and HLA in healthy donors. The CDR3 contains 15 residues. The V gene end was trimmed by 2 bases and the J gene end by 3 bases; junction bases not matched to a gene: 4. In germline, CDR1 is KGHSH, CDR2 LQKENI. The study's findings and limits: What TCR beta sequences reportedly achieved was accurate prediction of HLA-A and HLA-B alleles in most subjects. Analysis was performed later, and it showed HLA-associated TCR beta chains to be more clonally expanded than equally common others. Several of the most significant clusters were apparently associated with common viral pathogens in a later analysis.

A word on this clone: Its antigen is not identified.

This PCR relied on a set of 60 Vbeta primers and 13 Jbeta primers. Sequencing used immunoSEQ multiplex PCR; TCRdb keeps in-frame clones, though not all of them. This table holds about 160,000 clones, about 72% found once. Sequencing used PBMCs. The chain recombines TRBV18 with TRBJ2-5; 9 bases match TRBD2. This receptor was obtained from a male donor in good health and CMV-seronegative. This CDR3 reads CASSPNSGGEETQYF. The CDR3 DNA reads TGTGCCAGCTCACCAAATAGCGGGGGAGAAGAGACCCAGTACTTC.